Below, one T cell receptor beta chain is given with its context. Its antigen is undetermined. TCRdb keeps only in-frame clones here, not all; method: immunoSEQ multiplex PCR. The repertoire holds some 170,000 clones, with around nine tenths as singletons. The CDR3 contains 15 residues. Germline V gives CDR1 MDHEN, CDR2 SYDVKM. V lost 6 bases to trimming and J lost 3 bases; unmatched junction nucleotides: 8. This entry belongs to a study of cytomegalovirus exposure and HLA in healthy donors. Broader study findings: A list of 164 TCR beta chains associated with cytomegalovirus was given. In a later analysis, first-cohort TCR clusters were found to tend to co-occur in the 100 to 150 validation repertoires.

The clonotype was recovered from a young man in good health and CMV-seropositive. The rearrangement joins TRBV28 to TRBJ2-3; TRBD1 matches 8 bases. Material: PBMCs. The CDR3 loop reads CASRFGGQVTDTQYF. CDR3 coding DNA: TGTGCCAGCAGGTTCGGGGGACAGGTAACAGATACGCAGTATTTT.